The 2 T cell receptor beta chains below were found in one sample sequenced in a study of human T cells and chemical hapten exposure. This sample's time point: patch test 3, about 24 weeks after DPC sensitization. The treatment: therapeutic diphenylcyclopropenone sensitization with weekly scalp DPC. From the RACE reads, TCRdb called clonotypes with MiXCR, one entry per CDR3 protein. The repertoire has over 70,000 distinct CDR3 sequences, roughly 10% of them found once; the top ten carry more than 0.85%. The sample consisted of whole blood, taken in connection with sensitization to the hapten diphenylcyclopropenone (DPC). The source is a woman in her twenties or thirties with alopecia areata. Some clones in this sample may be carry-over from other donors' samples.

This clonotype was counted only a few times. The gene calls are TRBV27 and TRBJ2-1; no clear D. The CDR3 covers 17 residues. From germline, CDR1 is MNHEY and CDR2 SMNVEV (reference sequence). The germline V and J ends were trimmed by 0 bases and 0 bases, with 12 bases remaining between them. CDR3 in amino acids: CASSLSNGPSSYNEQFF. The CDR3 nucleotides read TGTGCCAGCAGTTTATCGAACGGCCCAAGCTCCTACAATGAGCAGTTCTTC.

This clonotype has a handful of counts. The chain recombines TRBV27 with TRBJ2-3, with D perhaps matching TRBD2 (5 bases). This CDR3 region has 15 residues. In germline, CDR1 is MNHEY, CDR2 SMNVEV (reference sequence). V dropped 3 bases and J dropped 0 bases, with 10 bases sitting between them. The CDR3 here is CASSLYGVSTDTQYF. The CDR3 coding sequence is TGTGCCAGCAGTTTGTACGGGGTGAGCACAGATACGCAGTATTTT.